This TCR beta chain was documented in a study of cytomegalovirus exposure and HLA in healthy donors. On the study more broadly: Drawn from HLA-typed donors, roughly 87 million unique TCRs were held in an early data release.

Vbeta (60) and Jbeta (13) primers were used in the PCR. Here immunoSEQ multiplex PCR was the method, and the copy in TCRdb shows in-frame clones only, minus some. In the table there are over 100,000 clones, 77% of which are singletons. Broader study findings: It was in a later analysis that TCR association rates were seen to vary by HLA locus, highest for DRB1 and lowest for HLA-C.

Worth noting for this clone: Antigen: not known.

This CDR3 spans 14 amino acids. V lost 2 bases to trimming and J lost 5 bases, with 12 bases between them. Looked up from germline, CDR1 is LNHNV and CDR2 is YYDKDF (reference sequence). This TCR was sampled from a male donor in good health and CMV-seropositive. The sample was PBMCs. V usage is TRBV15 and J usage is TRBJ1-1, with a weak D call TRBD1 (6 bases). The chain's CDR3 is CATSRTGTPTEAFF. In nucleotides, the CDR3 is TGTGCCACCAGCAGAACCGGGACACCGACTGAAGCTTTCTTT.